Detailed here is one T cell receptor (beta chain). This clone occurred once. Its antigen has not been determined. Per-nucleotide qualities are absent, and no much larger clonotype sits a single base away. TCRbeta CDR3 regions were amplified from genomic DNA by means of the immunoSEQ Assay, a bias-controlled multiplex PCR. The authors' pipeline ran thus. Nucleated cell counts per sample were estimated from amplification of reference gene primers within the assay. Sequence reads were collapsed and filtered to measure the absolute abundance of every unique TCRbeta CDR3 rearrangement. For each sample, productive Simpson clonality was calculated as the square root of Simpson's diversity index across productive rearrangements. In TCRdb, the immuneACCESS table is reduced to in-frame sequences with V and J assigned. These tables do not hold every clone; where another copy was compared, an unresolved V gene accounts for under half, and the others remain unexplained. That table is the source of V, J and clone size, and D and trimming were worked out from the DNA. Counted in this sample were roughly 120,000 clones; about four fifths of them appeared once. 9.5% to 13% of the sample is in the top ten clones.

The data were taken from a study of blood T cell repertoires in COVID-19 (dated by TCRdb to the early 2020s). Background for the entire study: Samples from collaborators originated in the United States, Italy and Spain and spanned both the acute and convalescent phases of COVID-19. The material from the prospective study consisted of cDNA or gDNA derived from T cells, B-cell-depleted T cells, or PBMCs. Subjects who had been exposed to COVID-19, were actively infected with it, or had recovered from it provided the deeply sampled blood TCRbeta repertoires that made up the dataset. A freely available public database, intended as a resource for researchers studying the immune response to SARS-CoV-2, is where the repertoires were released. The samples were drawn from the first 160 participants of the ongoing ImmuneRACE study and from 950 to 1,500 subjects provided by 6 global collaborators. Nearly every sample came with metadata listing a de-identified subject ID, COVID-19 status, age in years and sex. Where available, HLA class I and class II types were taken from metadata supplied by the sample provider and were not determined by assay-based typing.

Results and caveats for the whole study, not just this receptor: The quantity of clinical and demographic metadata differed by source and by participant and was supplied without curation.

The cysteine opens and the phenylalanine closes a CDR3 of 18 amino acids. Just CDR3 DNA is preserved here, 54 bases in frame from base 1. The germline V and J ends show losses of 0 bases and 6 bases respectively, and no gene match explains 13 bases of the junction. The germline V gene (reference sequence) provides CDR1 LNHDA and CDR2 SQIVND. Collaborating institutions collected whole blood in K2EDTA tubes following their own protocols. For TCRbeta analysis, collaborators shipped samples as frozen whole blood, isolated PBMCs, or DNA extracted from either of those sample types. The sample comprised peripheral blood. This TCR was sampled from a human donor in a cohort sampled during active COVID-19. The chain uses TRBV19 and TRBJ1-2, with TRBD1 identical over 10 junction bases. This receptor carries the CDR3 CASSIDPLLTGGKDGYTF. At the DNA level, the sequence is TGTGCCAGTAGTATAGACCCTCTCTTGACAGGGGGCAAGGATGGCTACACCTTC.